This TCR beta chain appears in the sequencing data of a study of T cells in Graves' hyperthyroidism and ophthalmopathy (dated by TCRdb to between 2018 and 2020). Regarding the study in general: Peripheral blood was sampled at the time of initial diagnosis, prior to any treatment. The paper describes TCR Vbeta CDR3 sequencing of about 140 peripheral blood samples, made up of 43 ophthalmopathy patients, 70 to 75 hyperthyroidism patients and 17 progressor patients. Whether ophthalmopathy could be predicted prospectively was tested in an independent validation cohort made up of 18 to 20 hyperthyroidism patients plus 17 patients who later progressed to ophthalmopathy. The approximately 90 discovery patients were randomly split 7:3 into training and test sets. A discovery cohort of about a hundred patients, about 40 with Graves' ophthalmopathy and 57 with stable Graves' hyperthyroidism, was used to find distinguishing TCR V-J signatures. In about 6 Graves' hyperthyroidism patients, the study also compared T-cell repertoires from thyroid tissue with T-cell repertoires from blood. After blood sampling, hyperthyroidism patients were treated with methimazole at a starting dose of 30 mg daily, and ophthalmopathy patients were treated with high-dose intravenous methylprednisolone. General findings and caveats noted by the study authors: No statistical method was used to set the sample size in advance, and investigators knew the group allocation. A 13 V-J signature model separated ophthalmopathy from stable hyperthyroidism, with roughly 88% sensitivity and 81.08% specificity in cross-validation and 80%/75% in testing. In validation, the model predicted progression to ophthalmopathy a median of 6.5 months before onset, with 65% to 71% sensitivity and 72.22% specificity. Most expanded thyroid clonotypes (frequency above 0.001) were also detected in blood, a finding suggesting that blood repertoires may reflect thyroid immune responses.

Stable Graves' hyperthyroidism was defined as no progression to ophthalmopathy during 18 months of follow-up. The hyperthyroidism patients were between 18 and 65 years old and newly diagnosed, with a disease duration of less than 2 months. Patients with uncontrolled infections, other autoimmune diseases, pregnancy or lactation were excluded. Clinical symptoms, serum thyroxine and TRAb, thyroid ultrasound, and orbital computed tomography formed the basis for the diagnoses. PBMCs were separated from under 12 ml of fresh peripheral blood using Ficoll-Paque density gradient centrifugation. Total RNA was extracted using Trizol reagent, and RNA quality was assessed on an Agilent 2100 Bioanalyzer. On this clonotype itself: The antigen it recognizes is unknown. Base qualities are not at hand, and no much larger clone is one base apart.

According to the germline V gene, CDR1 reads MGHRA and CDR2 reads YSYEKL. Trimming at the junction amounts to 8 bases on V and 3 bases on J, and the germline ends lie 13 bases apart. From its cysteine to its phenylalanine, the CDR3 spans 13 amino acids. The CDR3 DNA has 39 bases and is translated from base 1. Amplification of TCR beta CDR3 regions was carried out from RNA transcripts. A first-round RT-PCR of the TCR CDR3 used the HTBI primer set with the Qiagen OneStep RT-PCR kit. Libraries were constructed in a second round of multiplex PCR, after which size selection and purification were carried out. Paired-end sequencing of the libraries was performed with 100 bp reads on an Illumina HiSeq2000. In the source study's methods: Raw data were processed with SOAPnuke, discarding reads with adapters, uncalled bases, mean Phred below 15, or no exact constant-primer or identifier match. COPE v1.2.5 was used to merge the high-quality paired reads, and each unique nucleotide sequence was defined as a clonotype. MiTCR v1.1 was used to align clonotypes to the IMGT TRBV, TRBD and TRBJ reference segments. The analysis was restricted to V-J combinations with a frequency above 0.0001, which together covered 99% to 99.2% of the repertoires. A TCS score was defined as the ratio between F50 (clonal expansion) and ExV (chaos), using BLOSUM62-based TCRdist between CDR3 peptides within each V-J. Welch's t-statistics and random forest reduced fewer than 600 V-J features to 13, which were used in a naive Bayes classifier (R e1071). Starting from the raw public reads, TCRdb applied fastp trimming at Q25, assembled clones with MiXCR and retained in-frame beta chains. CDR3 protein duplicates are merged, each entry listing the most common genes and DNA. The V and J calls shown here were made by TCRdb, not taken from the authors' results. The sample data list 300,000 or so distinct CDR3 sequences, and roughly a fifth of these were observed just once. The top ten constitute around 48% of the sample.

The V and J genes are TRBV4-1 and TRBJ1-1, with the D gene uncertain. The source is a woman aged 45 to 65 with Graves' hyperthyroidism. Material: blood. The sequenced DNA: TGCGCCAGCCTAGGACGAGTCGACACTGAAGCTTTCTTT. It codes for CASLGRVDTEAFF.